This TCR beta chain emerged from a study of CD8 T cells in ankylosing spondylitis. This clonotype has a handful of counts. By quantitative 5'-RACE with molecular barcodes, the TCR beta libraries were made. MiXCR, applied by TCRdb to the 5' RACE reads, yields one record per CDR3 protein. The sample holds about 150,000 distinct CDR3 sequences, around a third seen once. V gave up 6 bases and J gave up 8 bases, with 10 bases separating them. The CDR3 has 11 residues. Germline V gene lookup returns CDR1 KGHSH and CDR2 LQKENI. This chain joins TRBV18 and TRBJ1-2; D call uncertain. Source material: synovial fluid, either unsorted or a sorted T cell fraction (not recorded which). This sequence originates from a male donor with ankylosing spondylitis. CDR3 in DNA: TGTGCCAGCTCCCCGATGGAAGGCTACACCTTC. Translation: CASSPMEGYTF.